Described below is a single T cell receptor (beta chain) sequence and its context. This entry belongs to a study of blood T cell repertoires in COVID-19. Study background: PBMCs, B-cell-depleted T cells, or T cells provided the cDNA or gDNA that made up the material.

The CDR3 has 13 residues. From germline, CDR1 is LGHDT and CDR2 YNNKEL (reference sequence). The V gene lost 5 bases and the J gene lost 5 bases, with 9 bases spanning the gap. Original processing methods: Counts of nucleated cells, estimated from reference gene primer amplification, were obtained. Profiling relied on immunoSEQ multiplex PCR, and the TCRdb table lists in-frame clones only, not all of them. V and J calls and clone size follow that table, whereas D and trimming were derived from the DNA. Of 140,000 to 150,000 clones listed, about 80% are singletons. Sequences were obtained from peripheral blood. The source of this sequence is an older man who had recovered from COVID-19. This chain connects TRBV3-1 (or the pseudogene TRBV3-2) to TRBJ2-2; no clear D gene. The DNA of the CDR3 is TGTGCCAGCAGCGTGCAGAAAACCGGGGAGCTGTTTTTT. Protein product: CASSVQKTGELFF.